Following are 15 T cell receptor beta chains from one sample sequenced in a study of control samples from healthy donors and cancer patients. Method: immunoSEQ multiplex PCR; TCRdb's copy keeps in-frame clones and lacks some. The data show 130,000 or so clones, 80% to 90% seen once. The sequencing input was blood. These receptors were taken from a man aged 25 to 45 in good health.

A word on this clone: It is unclear where the CDR3 begins or ends on the DNA, so no DNA is shown, and the CDR3 is as TCRdb lists it. V gene TRBV29-1 combines with J gene TRBJ1-2; the table calls TRBD1, which could not be checked here. Ends included, the CDR3 has 9 residues. The germline CDR1 and CDR2 sequences are SQVTM and ANQGSEA. The CDR3 is CSVAEGAGF.

The chain combines TRBV6-1 with TRBJ1-5, with unresolved D. The CDR3 loop spans 13 amino acids. Germline V gene sequence: CDR1 MNHNS, CDR2 SASEGT. V lost 2 bases, J lost 12 bases, and 14 bases lay in between. The CDR3 protein is CASSELYRNFQHF. The CDR3 DNA follows: TGTGCCAGCAGTGAACTTTATAGGAATTTCCAGCATTTT.

This clone was seen only a few times. V is TRBV5-1 and J is TRBJ2-7; D possibly corresponds to TRBD2 (5 bases). The germline V gene encodes CDR1 SGHRS and CDR2 YFSETQ. V lost 0 bases to trimming and J lost 4 bases, with 11 bases between them. This CDR3 has 14 amino acids. In DNA, the CDR3 is TGCGCCAGCAGCTTGGCAAGTCGGGAATACGAGCAGTACTTC. Protein: CASSLASREYEQYF.

The rearrangement joins TRBV27 to TRBJ1-1, with 7 bases lining up with TRBD1. Germline V gene lookup returns CDR1 MNHEY and CDR2 SMNVEV (reference sequence). The length of the CDR3 is 14 residues. With 7 bases clipped from V and 7 bases from J, the junction kept 12 bases outside the gene matches. CDR3 coding DNA: TGTGCCAGCACCATGACAGGGTGGCCTTTTGAAGCTTTCTTT. Residues: CASTMTGWPFEAFF.

V usage is TRBV11-2 and J usage is TRBJ1-2; 7 bases are a match to TRBD1. Losses at the gene ends were 5 bases for V and 4 bases for J; bases not matched to a gene: 10. The CDR3 covers 15 residues. Germline CDR1 and CDR2: SGHAT and FQNNGV. CDR3 DNA sequence: TGTGCCAGCAGCGTAGGGTCCAGGGGGTCCTATGGCTACACCTTC. Encoded protein: CASSVGSRGSYGYTF.

V is TRBV2 and J is TRBJ1-1; a possible D gene is TRBD1 (5 bases). The CDR3 has 13 amino acids. Per the germline V gene, CDR1 is SNHLY and CDR2 is FYNNEI. The V end lost 10 bases, the J end lost 0 bases, and 12 bases lay between the germline ends. The CDR3 coding sequence is TGTGCCACAGTTGACAGTATGAACACTGAAGCTTTCTTT. Amino acid sequence: CATVDSMNTEAFF.

About this clone itself: Possible read error: a much larger clone is one base away. Other nucleotide sequences in the sample specify the same CDR3. J is TRBJ1-5 and V is TRBV7-9; D is undetermined. Germline V gene data show CDR1 as SEHNR and CDR2 as FQNEAQ (reference sequence). V shed 0 bases and J shed 5 bases, with 2 bases lying between them. The CDR3 runs to 12 residues. DNA of the CDR3: TGTGCCAGCAGCTTAGCGGATCAGCCCCAGCATTTT. It encodes CASSLADQPQHF. Full variable domain (rest looked up from reference TRBV7-9 and TRBJ1-5): DTGVSQNPRHKITKRGQNVTFRCDPISEHNRLYWYRQTLGQGPEFLTYFQNEAQLEKSRLLSDRFSAERPKGSFSTLEIQRTEQGDSAMYLCASSLADQPQHFGDGTRLSIL.

The chain joins TRBV10-3 to TRBJ1-1, with TRBD1 as a possible D gene (5 bases). The CDR3 runs 16 residues. Germline values: CDR1 ENHRY, CDR2 SYGVKD. Trimming stripped 7 bases from V and 2 bases from J, with 20 bases between. DNA for the CDR3: TGTGCCATCACCGATGGGACCACCCTCGGTAACACTGAAGCTTTCTTT. It encodes CAITDGTTLGNTEAFF.

The chain employs TRBV19 and TRBJ1-5; no firm D call. Germline CDR1 LNHDA, CDR2 SQIVND (reference sequence). This CDR3 is built from 15 residues. Deletions cut 4 bases from V and 2 bases from J, with 12 bases between. In nucleotides, the CDR3 is TGTGCCAGTAGTAGGACGGCGGTTGGCAATCAGCCCCAGCATTTT. This sequence encodes CASSRTAVGNQPQHF.

This sequence joins TRBV5-1 and TRBJ1-5, with 7 bases that match TRBD1. The CDR3 has 15 residues. After removal of 2 bases from V and 3 bases from J, the junction contained 5 bases not matched to a gene. Germline V gives CDR1 SGHRS, CDR2 YFSETQ. This chain's CDR3 is CASSLSTGPNQPQHF. In DNA, the CDR3 is TGCGCCAGCAGCTTATCGACAGGGCCCAATCAGCCCCAGCATTTT.

The chain links TRBV28 to TRBJ1-1; D might be TRBD1 (6 bases). CDR1 and CDR2 (germline): MDHEN, SYDVKM. Trimming cost V 6 bases and J 1 base, with 18 bases left between them. The CDR3 has 16 amino acids. This chain's CDR3 is CASSPYLQGTNTEAFF. CDR3 bases: TGTGCCAGCAGCCCTTACCTCCAGGGGACGAACACTGAAGCTTTCTTT.

The gene calls are TRBV5-8 and TRBJ1-4; no firm D call. Trimming left V 0 bases short and J 5 bases short, with 17 bases between. Germline CDR1 and CDR2: SGHTS and YDEGEE. The length of the CDR3 is 17 residues. In DNA, the CDR3 is TGTGCCAGCAGCTTGGTAATTTTTGGACCCCGAAATGAAAAACTGTTTTTT. Amino acids: CASSLVIFGPRNEKLFF. Filled out from reference TRBV5-8 and TRBJ1-4, the complete variable domain reads EAGVTQSPTHLIKTRGQQATLRCSPISGHTSVYWYQQALGLGLQFLLWYDEGEERNRGNFPPRFSGRQFPNYSSELNVNALELEDSALYLCASSLVIFGPRNEKLFFGSGTQLSVL.

The rearrangement links TRBV28 to TRBJ1-5; D uncertain. The germline V and J ends were trimmed by 6 bases and 1 base, with 4 bases remaining between them. The germline CDR1 and CDR2 sequences are MDHEN and SYDVKM. The length of the CDR3 is 12 residues. CDR3: CASRQSNQPQHF. The CDR3 region has the DNA TGTGCCAGCAGGCAAAGCAATCAGCCCCAGCATTTT.

This clone was found once. V gene TRBV29-1 combines with J gene TRBJ2-2, with 7 bases matching TRBD2. V lost 0 bases and J lost 4; bases outside the gene matches: 8. Germline values: CDR1 SQVTM, CDR2 ANQGSEA. This CDR3 is built from 16 residues. CDR3 DNA: TGCAGCGTTGAAGATCCGAGCGGGGAGGGCACCGGGGAGCTGTTTTTT. This translates into CSVEDPSGEGTGELFF.

The rearrangement joins TRBV18 to TRBJ2-7; 9 bases match TRBD1. Trimming removed 5 bases from V and 5 bases from J; junction bases left unmatched: 10. This CDR3 region has 15 residues. Germline assignment: CDR1 KGHSH and CDR2 LQKENI. The DNA of the CDR3 is TGTGCCAGCTCATCGGAACAGGGGGCCTTACACGAGCAGTACGTC. Its translation: CASSSEQGALHEQYV.